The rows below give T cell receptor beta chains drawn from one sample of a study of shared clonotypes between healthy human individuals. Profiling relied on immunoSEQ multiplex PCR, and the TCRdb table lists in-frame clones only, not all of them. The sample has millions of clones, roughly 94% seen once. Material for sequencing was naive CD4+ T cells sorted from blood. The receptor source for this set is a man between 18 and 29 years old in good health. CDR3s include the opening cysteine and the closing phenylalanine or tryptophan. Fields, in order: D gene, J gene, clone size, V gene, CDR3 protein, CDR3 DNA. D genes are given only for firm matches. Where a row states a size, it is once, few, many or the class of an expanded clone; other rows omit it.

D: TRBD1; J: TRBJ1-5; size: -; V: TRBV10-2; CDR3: CASQGAGQPQHF; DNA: TGCGCCAGCCAGGGGGCGGGACAGCCCCAGCATTTT
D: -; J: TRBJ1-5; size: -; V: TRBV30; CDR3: CAYCLSTGFAGNQPQHF; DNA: TGTGCCTACTGCTTAAGTACAGGGTTCGCGGGCAATCAGCCCCAGCATTTT
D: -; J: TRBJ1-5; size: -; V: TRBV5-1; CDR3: CASSSDTGQPQHF; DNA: TGCGCCAGCAGCTCCGACACGGGTCAGCCCCAGCATTTT
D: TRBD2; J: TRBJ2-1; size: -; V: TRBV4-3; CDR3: CASSQARTSGGYNEQFF; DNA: TGCGCCAGCAGCCAAGCTCGGACTAGCGGGGGATACAATGAGCAGTTCTTC
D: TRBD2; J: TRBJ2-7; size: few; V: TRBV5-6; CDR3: CASSFGLAGSSYEQYF; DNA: TGTGCCAGCAGCTTCGGACTAGCGGGTTCCTCCTACGAGCAGTACTTC
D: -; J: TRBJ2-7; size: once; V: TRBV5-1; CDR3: CASRGNRVEQYF; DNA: TGCGCCAGCCGGGGAAATCGGGTGGAGCAGTACTTC
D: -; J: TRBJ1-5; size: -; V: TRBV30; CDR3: CAWSLAGGGPQHF; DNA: TGTGCCTGGAGTCTGGCCGGGGGGGGGCCCCAGCATTTT
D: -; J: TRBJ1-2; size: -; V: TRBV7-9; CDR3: CASSLRADFYGYTF; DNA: TGTGCCAGCAGCTTAAGAGCCGACTTCTATGGCTACACCTTC
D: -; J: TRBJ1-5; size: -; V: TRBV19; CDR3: CASSLRTVDQPQHF; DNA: TGTGCCAGTAGTCTTCGGACAGTAGATCAGCCCCAGCATTTT
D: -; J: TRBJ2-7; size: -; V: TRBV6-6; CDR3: CASTDHAGQYF; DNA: TGTGCCAGCACAGACCATGCGGGGCAGTACTTC
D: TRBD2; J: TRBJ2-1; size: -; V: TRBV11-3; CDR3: CASSLSAGGDNEQFF; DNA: TGTGCCAGCAGCTTATCTGCGGGGGGGGACAATGAGCAGTTCTTC
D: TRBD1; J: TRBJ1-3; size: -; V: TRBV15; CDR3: CATLGQGVKGNTIYF; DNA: TGTGCCACTCTGGGACAGGGGGTGAAAGGAAACACCATATATTTT
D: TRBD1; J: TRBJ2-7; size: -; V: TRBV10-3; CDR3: CAISGTGQRSEQYF; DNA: TGTGCCATCAGCGGGACAGGTCAGCGTAGCGAGCAGTACTTC
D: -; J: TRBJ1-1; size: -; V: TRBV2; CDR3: CASNSGGRGEAFF; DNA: TGTGCCAGCAACTCGGGGGGCCGTGGTGAAGCTTTCTTT
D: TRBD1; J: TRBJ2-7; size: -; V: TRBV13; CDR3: CASSLAGTENFYEQYF; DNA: TGTGCCAGCAGCTTGGCCGGGACAGAAAACTTCTACGAGCAGTACTTC
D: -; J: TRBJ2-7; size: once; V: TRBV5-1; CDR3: CASNPGGSYEQYF; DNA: TGCGCCAGCAACCCCGGGGGATCCTACGAGCAGTACTTC
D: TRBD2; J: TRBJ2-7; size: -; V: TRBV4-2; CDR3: CASSRVSGGVSFGSYEQYF; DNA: TGTGCCAGCAGCCGAGTAAGCGGGGGGGTCTCATTTGGATCCTACGAGCAGTACTTC
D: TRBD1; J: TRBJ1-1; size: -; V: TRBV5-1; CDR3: CASSVQGYDTEAFF; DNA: TGCGCCAGCAGCGTACAGGGGTATGACACTGAAGCTTTCTTT
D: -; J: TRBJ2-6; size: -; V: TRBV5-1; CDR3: CASSLGGSGANVLTF; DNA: TGCGCCAGCAGCTTGGGTGGCTCTGGGGCCAACGTCCTGACTTTC
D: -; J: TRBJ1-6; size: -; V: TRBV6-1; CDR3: CASREVMFDLEGDNSPLHF; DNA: TGTGCCAGCAGGGAAGTAATGTTTGATTTGGAGGGAGATAATTCACCCCTCCACTTT
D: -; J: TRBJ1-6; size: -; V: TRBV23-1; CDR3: CASSQTGCNSPLHF; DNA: TGCGCCAGCAGTCAGACAGGTTGTAATTCACCCCTCCACTTT
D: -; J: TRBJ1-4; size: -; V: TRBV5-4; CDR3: CASSLSSTGVRLF; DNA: TGTGCCAGCAGCTTGTCTTCCACCGGCGTAAGGCTTTTT
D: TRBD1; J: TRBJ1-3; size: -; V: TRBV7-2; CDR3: CASSQDRAVNTIYF; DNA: TGTGCCAGCAGCCAGGACAGGGCAGTAAACACCATATATTTT
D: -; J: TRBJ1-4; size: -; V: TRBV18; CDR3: CASSPIAIATNEKLFF; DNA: TGTGCCAGCTCACCGATCGCGATTGCAACTAATGAAAAACTGTTTTTT
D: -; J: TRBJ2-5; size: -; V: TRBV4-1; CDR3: CASSPSGLQETQYF; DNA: TGCGCCAGCAGCCCGTCGGGCCTACAAGAGACCCAGTACTTC